These 26 T cell receptor beta chains came from one sample sequenced in a study of blood T cell repertoires in COVID-19. The data were produced by immunoSEQ multiplex PCR, yet TCRdb's version contains in-frame clones alone and is incomplete. Of approximately 210,000 clones in the sample, roughly nine tenths were seen once. Sequenced: PBMCs or T cells enriched from blood (not recorded which). These TCRs come from a woman aged 25 to 45 who had recovered from COVID-19.

The chain has TRBV10-2 and TRBJ1-1, with D tentatively TRBD1 (5 bases). CDR3 length: 12 amino acids. Germline loops: CDR1 WSHSY, CDR2 SAAADI. The germline V and J ends were trimmed by 8 bases and 5 bases, with 12 bases remaining between them. CDR3 in DNA: TGCGCCAGCTACCGGGGGGATACTGAAGCTTTCTTT. Translating gives CASYRGDTEAFF.

The chain carries TRBV6-6 and TRBJ2-7, with a possible D match to TRBD2 (5 bases). Between the trimmed V and J ends, which lost 8 bases and 1 base, there was a span of 9 bases. The CDR3 is made up of 12 amino acids. Looked up from germline, CDR1 is MNHNY and CDR2 is SVGAGI (reference sequence). The CDR3 region is CASRTGSYEQYF. The DNA for the CDR3 is TGTGCCAGCCGGACGGGATCCTACGAGCAGTACTTC.

V usage is TRBV6-2 or TRBV6-3 and J usage is TRBJ2-7; TRBD2 aligns across 7 bases. The ends lost 3 bases at V and 2 bases at J; junction bases unmatched: 10. In germline, CDR1 is MNHEY, CDR2 SVGEGT. The CDR3 runs to 16 residues. CDR3 nucleotide sequence: TGTGCCAGCAGTTATCCCTGGGGAGGGGTAACCTACGAGCAGTACTTC. As protein: CASSYPWGGVTYEQYF.

V and J are TRBV20-1 and TRBJ1-2; 8 bases are a match to TRBD1. Losses at the gene ends were 1 base for V and 12 bases for J; bases not matched to a gene: 4. The germline gives CDR1 DFQATT, CDR2 SNEGSKA (reference sequence). The CDR3 extends over 11 amino acids. CDR3 in DNA: TGCAGTGCTAGAGCGTACAGGGGGGACACCTTC. Its translation: CSARAYRGDTF.

The rearrangement uses TRBV7-6 and TRBJ1-3, with TRBD1 as a possible D gene (6 bases). Trimming left V 0 bases short and J 4 bases short, with 16 bases between. The CDR3 runs to 17 residues. CDR1 and CDR2 (germline): SGHVS, FNYEAQ. The CDR3 sequence: CASSLAEIGTLGNTIYF. The DNA for the CDR3 is TGTGCCAGCAGCTTAGCGGAGATCGGGACACTGGGAAACACCATATATTTT.

V usage is TRBV5-1 and J usage is TRBJ2-5; D uncertain. The CDR3 loop spans 14 amino acids. The germline V and J ends were trimmed by 0 bases and 1 base, with 7 bases remaining between them. Per the germline V gene, CDR1 is SGHRS and CDR2 is YFSETQ. The CDR3, as DNA: TGCGCCAGCAGCTTGGCCCCCTCCCAAGAGACCCAGTACTTC. Its protein product is CASSLAPSQETQYF.

CDR3 DNA sequence: TGTGCCAGCAGCGCCAGGGGCAGATATAATTCACCCCTCCACTTT. Amino acid sequence: CASSARGRYNSPLHF. V usage is TRBV9 and J usage is TRBJ1-6; a weak D match, TRBD1 (6 bases). Trimming removed 3 bases at V and 4 bases at J, with 11 bases between. Germline V gives CDR1 SGDLS, CDR2 YYNGEE. The CDR3 has 15 amino acids.

This CDR3 is CASSPGQGGKDTQYF. The DNA of the CDR3 is TGTGCCAGCAGCCCCGGACAGGGTGGTAAAGATACGCAGTATTTT. This chain uses TRBV7-9 with TRBJ2-3; TRBD1 matches 8 bases. Unmatched junction bases numbered 9, after V lost 5 bases and J lost 5 bases. The CDR3 is 15 residues long. From germline, CDR1 is SEHNR and CDR2 FQNEAQ (reference sequence). Full variable domain (outside the CDR3, taken from reference TRBV7-9 and TRBJ2-3): DTGVSQNPRHKITKRGQNVTFRCDPISEHNRLYWYRQTLGQGPEFLTYFQNEAQLEKSRLLSDRFSAERPKGSFSTLEIQRTEQGDSAMYLCASSPGQGGKDTQYFGPGTRLTVL.

This clone has a count of ten or more. The rearrangement uses TRBV6-5 and TRBJ1-1, with a possible D match to TRBD1 (6 bases). Germline-derived CDR1 and CDR2 are MNHEY and SVGAGI. V lost 7 bases and J 7 bases, leaving 16 bases between the germline ends. The CDR3 runs to 13 residues. CDR3 residues: CASTRTARSEAFF. Here the CDR3 DNA reads TGTGCCAGCACCCGGACAGCAAGGAGTGAAGCTTTCTTT.

Points on this clone: Other DNA sequences in the sample encode the same CDR3. This chain joins TRBV19 and TRBJ1-1; D is undetermined. Trimming removed 3 bases at V and 0 bases at J, with 5 bases between. The CDR3 spans 13 residues. Germline loops: CDR1 LNHDA, CDR2 SQIVND (reference sequence). The CDR3 spells CASSISVNTEAFF. The CDR3 nucleotides read TGTGCCAGTAGTATCAGCGTGAACACTGAAGCTTTCTTT.

The chain uses TRBV19 and TRBJ2-3; TRBD1 might be the D (6 bases). Trimming took 9 bases from V and 1 from J, leaving 14 bases between them. The germline CDR1 and CDR2 sequences are LNHDA and SQIVND (reference sequence). This CDR3 is built from 14 residues. In DNA, the CDR3 is TGTGCCAGCGGGTCCCCAGGGGGCACAGATACGCAGTATTTT. Residues: CASGSPGGTDTQYF.

The chain carries TRBV18 and TRBJ2-2, with 9 bases lining up with TRBD2. Trimming at V came to 8 bases and at J to 2 bases, leaving 3 bases not matched to a gene. The CDR3 totals 14 residues. The germline V gene has CDR1 KGHSH and CDR2 LQKENI. CDR3 coding DNA: TGTGCCAGCAGCGGGGGGTCCAACACCGGGGAGCTGTTTTTT. This codes for CASSGGSNTGELFF.

In this sample, this clone turned up once. The J gene is TRBJ1-1, the V gene TRBV30; no firm D call. The CDR3 has 14 amino acids. V lost 0 bases to trimming and J lost 0 bases, with 8 bases between them. Per germline, CDR1 GTSNPN and CDR2 SVGIG (reference sequence). The CDR3 DNA reads as TGTGCCTGGAGTGTACCGAACATGAACACTGAAGCTTTCTTT. Encoded protein: CAWSVPNMNTEAFF. The full variable domain, its missing parts supplied by reference TRBV30 and TRBJ1-1, is SQTIHQWPATLVQPVGSPLSLECTVEGTSNPNLYWYRQAAGRGLQLLFYSVGIGQISSEVPQNLSASRPQDRQFILSSKKLLLSDSGFYLCAWSVPNMNTEAFFGQGTRLTVV.

V is TRBV18 and J is TRBJ2-1; TRBD2 might be the D (5 bases). The V and J ends lost 2 bases and 7 bases respectively, with 12 bases between them. The CDR3 extends over 14 amino acids. Germline values: CDR1 KGHSH, CDR2 LQKENI. The CDR3 nucleotides are TGTGCCAGCTCACCAGGTAGCGAGCTAAATGAGCAGTTCTTC. Translating it yields CASSPGSELNEQFF.

This chain uses TRBV27 with TRBJ1-2; 8 nucleotides line up with TRBD1. The germline gives CDR1 MNHEY, CDR2 SMNVEV (reference sequence). V dropped 0 bases and J dropped 7; count of bases not matched to a gene: 7. The CDR3 runs 15 residues. CDR3 sequence (DNA): TGTGCCAGCAGTTTATCTGGGACAGGAGTAGGTGGCTACACCTTC. Translation gives CASSLSGTGVGGYTF.

The chain carries TRBV4-3 and TRBJ1-6; D not certain. Germline V CDR1 and CDR2: LGHNA, YSLEER. With 0 bases removed from V and 11 bases from J, the gap between germline ends came to 11 bases. The CDR3 spans 14 residues. The CDR3 nucleotides are TGCGCCAGCAGCCAAGATTCCTTCGTCCCACCCCTCCACTTT. Translated: CASSQDSFVPPLHF.

The gene calls are TRBV9 and TRBJ2-7, with D maybe TRBD1 (6 bases). Trimming pared 0 bases from V and 2 bases from J, leaving 12 bases between. This CDR3 has 15 amino acids. Per germline, CDR1 SGDLS and CDR2 YYNGEE. CDR3 in amino acids: CASSVAPRDTYEQYF. The CDR3 DNA reads TGTGCCAGCAGCGTAGCGCCTCGGGACACCTACGAGCAGTACTTC.

This clone was observed once. The rearrangement uses TRBV7-9 and TRBJ1-1; TRBD1 matches at 8 bases. This CDR3 has 14 residues. Trimming at V came to 4 bases and at J to 5 bases, leaving 6 bases not matched to a gene. Per germline, CDR1 SEHNR and CDR2 FQNEAQ (reference sequence). The CDR3 DNA is TGTGCCAGCAGCTACAGGGGGTTGACGACTGAAGCTTTCTTT. Protein sequence: CASSYRGLTTEAFF.

The gene calls are TRBV9 and TRBJ2-1, with no clear D. The CDR3 has 14 residues. The germline gives CDR1 SGDLS, CDR2 YYNGEE. Deletions cut 0 bases from V and 9 bases from J, with 13 bases between. This CDR3 reads CASSVDVGSFEQFF. The CDR3 bases are TGTGCCAGCAGCGTAGATGTCGGTAGCTTTGAGCAGTTCTTC.

The chain couples TRBV19 to TRBJ1-5; 8 bases align to TRBD1. J lost 7 bases, V lost 6 bases, and 2 bases had no gene match. The CDR3 is 12 residues long. Germline loops: CDR1 LNHDA, CDR2 SQIVND (reference sequence). This CDR3 is CASRTGAQPQHF. DNA of the CDR3: TGTGCCAGTAGGACAGGGGCACAGCCCCAGCATTTT.

This chain links TRBV11-2 with TRBJ2-7; weak D call: TRBD2 (6 bases). Germline V lookup: CDR1 SGHAT, CDR2 FQNNGV. There are 14 residues in the CDR3. V lost 5 bases to trimming and J lost 7 bases, with 18 bases between them. CDR3 protein: CASSELAMSGEQYF. In DNA, the CDR3 is TGTGCCAGCAGCGAACTAGCCATGTCGGGAGAGCAGTACTTC. The full variable domain, in which reference TRBV11-2 and TRBJ2-7 provide the parts outside the CDR3, is EAGVAQSPRYKIIEKRQSVAFWCNPISGHATLYWYQQILGQGPKLLIQFQNNGVVDDSQLPKDRFSAERLKGVDSTLKIQPAKLEDSAVYLCASSELAMSGEQYFGPGTRLTVT.

The gene calls are TRBV29-1 and TRBJ1-1, with D tentatively TRBD1 (6 bases). CDR1 is SQVTM, CDR2 ANQGSEA, per germline. This CDR3 is built from 15 residues. V dropped 4 bases and J dropped 2 bases, with 17 bases sitting between them. CDR3 coding DNA: TGCAGCGTTGGGTCTGCAGGGGAGCGAAACACTGAAGCTTTCTTT. The encoded protein is CSVGSAGERNTEAFF.

The V gene is TRBV15, the J gene TRBJ2-4; 7 bases map to TRBD1. Germline V gives CDR1 LNHNV, CDR2 YYDKDF (reference sequence). The CDR3 spans 16 residues. V trimming: 3 bases; J trimming: 3 bases; junction bases outside the gene matches: 8. In DNA, the CDR3 is TGTGCCACCAGCAGGACAGGGACGGTGGTCAAAAACATTCAGTACTTC. It codes for CATSRTGTVVKNIQYF.

This clone has just a few counts. The genes are TRBV7-2 and TRBJ1-4, with unresolved D. Trimming stripped 2 bases from V and 0 bases from J, with 4 bases between. Germline CDR1 SGHTA, CDR2 FQGNSA. This CDR3 has 14 amino acids. The CDR3, as DNA: TGTGCCAGCAGCTTACACACAACTAATGAAAAACTGTTTTTT. It specifies CASSLHTTNEKLFF.

This chain uses TRBV5-1 with TRBJ2-5; 7 positions agree with TRBD1. The CDR3 runs 14 residues. The V segment lost 4 bases and the J segment 1 base; nucleotides outside the gene matches: 4. Germline CDR1 SGHRS, CDR2 YFSETQ. The CDR3 here is CASSAGTAQETQYF. The CDR3 coding sequence is TGCGCCAGCAGCGCCGGGACAGCCCAAGAGACCCAGTACTTC.

This clone is a singleton in its sample. The J gene is TRBJ1-2, the V gene TRBV12-2. TRBV12-2 is recorded as a pseudogene. The CDR3 totals 16 residues. CDR3 protein: CASRLCFGVVNYGYTF. The DNA of the CDR3 is TGTGCAAGTCGCTTATGTTTCGGGGTTGTTAACTATGGCTACACCTTC.